This TCR beta chain was identified during a study of T cell responses to AZD1222 COVID-19 vaccine (dated by TCRdb to 2020 to 2023). For the wider study: Because spike-specific TCR depth and breadth did not differ between the two schedules, AZD1222 recipients who got a second dose at roughly 4 weeks were pooled with those who got a second dose at roughly 12 weeks. Trial participants were enrolled by age into subgroups of 18-55, 56-69 and 70-plus years, and about 150, 27 and 61 TCR-sequenced participants, respectively, were included in these subgroups. TCR sequencing covered over 230 trial participants: 200 to 220 given two doses of AZD1222 and around 26 given two doses of MenACWY control vaccine.

A note on this clone: The antigen it recognizes is unknown. No base quality values were provided; no much bigger clone lies one nucleotide off.

The time point label on this specimen signifies: baseline before first vaccination. Vaccinee samples came from UK trials COV001 and COV002, including a single-blind randomized controlled phase 2/3 trial of AZD1222 (ChAdOx1 nCoV-19) in healthy adults. Trial participant PBMC samples were collected at day 0 and day 28 after the second dose for TCRbeta chain sequencing. The CDR3 regions of human TCRbeta chains were analyzed by immunosequencing. The authors processed their data as follows. Repertoire TCRs were checked for matches against a reference library of SARS-CoV-2-specific TCRs that had been generated using the MIRA antigen-specificity platform. Breadth meant the fraction of unique TCRs that were SARS-CoV-2-associated, whereas depth meant the fraction of total T cells that were SARS-CoV-2-associated. Each spike-specific TCR was assigned to its reactive spike region and to a CD4 or CD8 class using the MIRA data. Log10-transformed breadth and depth values were compared by one-way ANOVA with Sidak's multiple comparisons tests. TCRdb mirrors the immuneACCESS table, restricted to in-frame sequences. Some clones are absent from its copies; in checked studies, under half trace to an unresolved V gene, and the reason for the others is unknown. That table gives V, J and clone size, and the DNA gave D and trimming. Across this sample there are 150,000 to 200,000 clones, with 70% to 90% seen only once. Around 6.4% of the sample goes to the ten largest clones.

Results the study describes overall, beyond this receptor: Because no day 14 peak-response samples were available, the repertoires could be characterized only after the peak T cell response. The vaccine-associated CD4 TCRs covered the entire spike protein, and the dominant responses fell in regions 160-218 and 743-854. Most participants were white British and females outnumbered males, and the authors suggested that clonal diversity may have been underestimated. After two AZD1222 doses, spike-specific TCR breadth and depth were significantly higher than at day 0 and than in MenACWY recipients. Epitopes outside the regions mutated in the B.1.351 and B.1.1.7 variants were reportedly recognized by nearly half of the unique spike-specific TCRs. Only 5 to 7 AZD1222 recipients were SARS-CoV-2 seropositive at baseline, limiting conclusions about previously exposed vaccinees. The 56-69-year group was small, and its depth increase did not reach significance, likely because of low power.

The CDR3 has 14 amino acids, counting the end cysteine and phenylalanine. This entry keeps only the CDR3 DNA: 42 bases, framed from base 1. Cut back by 5 bases and 0 bases, the V and J ends lie 7 bases apart. CDR1 KGHDR and CDR2 SFDVKD were looked up in the germline V gene. The chain joins TRBV24-1 to TRBJ1-3; a tentative D match to TRBD1 spans 6 bases. The receptor was isolated from an adult in good health. The sample consisted of peripheral blood, taken on day 0 of AZD1222 vaccination. CDR3 protein: CATSAGVSGNTIYF. The DNA is TGTGCCACCAGTGCAGGGGTCTCTGGAAACACCATATATTTT.